Below, 18 T cell receptor beta chains from the same sample are listed, as sequenced in a study of blood T cell repertoires in COVID-19. TCRdb's table, derived via immunoSEQ multiplex PCR, lists solely in-frame clones and lacks some. The sample contains roughly 26,000 clones, approximately 70% of which appear only once. The sequenced material came from peripheral blood. These receptors were obtained from a man in his 60s with active or convalescent COVID-19.

The chain employs TRBV6-6 and TRBJ1-3, with TRBD1 as a possible D gene (6 bases). This CDR3 comprises 14 residues. Trimming removed 6 bases at V and 0 bases at J, with 9 bases between. The germline gives CDR1 MNHNY, CDR2 SVGAGI (reference sequence). CDR3 DNA sequence: TGTGCCAGCAGCAGGGGCATCTCTGGAAACACCATATATTTT. As protein: CASSRGISGNTIYF.

CDR3 amino acids: CASSQDPRAGISYTF. Written as DNA, the CDR3 is TGTGCCAGCAGCCAAGACCCGAGAGCGGGGATAAGCTACACCTTC. The chain links TRBV14 to TRBJ1-2; D is undetermined. Germline loops: CDR1 SGHDN, CDR2 FVKESK. The germline V and J ends were trimmed by 0 bases and 9 bases, with 17 bases remaining between them. The CDR3 length is 15 residues. Full variable domain (outside the CDR3, taken from reference TRBV14 and TRBJ1-2): EAGVTQFPSHSVIEKGQTVTLRCDPISGHDNLYWYRRVMGKEIKFLLHFVKESKQDESGMPNNRFLAERTGGTYSTLKVQPAELEDSGVYFCASSQDPRAGISYTFGSGTRLTVV.

The V and J genes are TRBV28 and TRBJ1-2; D may be TRBD1 (5 bases). The V and J ends lost 5 bases and 6 bases respectively, with 19 bases between them. CDR1 is MDHEN and CDR2 is SYDVKM in the germline V gene. This CDR3 contains 15 residues. The DNA of the CDR3 is TGTGCCAGCAGTACCCCTGGGGGGAGGACGGATGGCTACACCTTC. Translation gives CASSTPGGRTDGYTF.

V is TRBV5-1 and J is TRBJ2-2; the D gene is possibly TRBD1 (5 bases). Germline V CDR1 and CDR2: SGHRS, YFSETQ. The CDR3 contains 15 residues. Trimming pared 3 bases from V and 4 bases from J, leaving 13 bases between. The CDR3 sequence is CASSSTVQGTGELFF. For the CDR3, the DNA is TGCGCCAGCAGCTCGACAGTCCAGGGCACCGGGGAGCTGTTTTTT.

V gene TRBV19 combines with J gene TRBJ2-5; 10 nucleotides match TRBD2. With 5 bases clipped from V and 11 bases from J, the junction kept 8 bases outside the gene matches. This CDR3 spans 13 amino acids. CDR1 is LNHDA and CDR2 is SQIVND in the germline V gene (reference sequence). The CDR3 is CASSDSGGGSQYF. The DNA for the CDR3 is TGTGCCAGTAGTGACAGCGGGGGGGGAAGTCAGTACTTC.

The rearrangement links TRBV5-4 to TRBJ2-5; 10 bases align to TRBD2. Per germline, CDR1 SGHNT and CDR2 YYREEE (reference sequence). The V and J ends lost 0 bases and 5 bases, in that order; junction bases with no gene match: 7. The CDR3 loop spans 16 amino acids. The CDR3 DNA reads as TGTGCCAGCAGCTTGGGCAGCGGGGGGGCGAGGGAGACCCAGTACTTC. Amino acid sequence: CASSLGSGGARETQYF.

DNA of the CDR3: TGTGCCAGCAGTGATCCCGGACAGGGCCGCGGCTACACCTTC. Translated: CASSDPGQGRGYTF. V gene TRBV25-1 combines with J gene TRBJ1-2; 8 bases map to TRBD1. J gave up 8 bases and V 3 bases, and 8 bases lay outside the gene matches. The CDR3 extends over 14 amino acids. CDR1 is MGHDK and CDR2 is SYGVNS in the germline V gene.

The V call is TRBV7-9, the J call TRBJ2-7; D remains unclear. Trimming took 1 base from V and 7 from J, leaving 17 bases between them. The CDR3 consists of 15 residues. Germline V CDR1 and CDR2: SEHNR, FQNEAQ (reference sequence). The CDR3 protein is CASSLGGALGGEQYF. The CDR3 DNA sequence: TGTGCCAGCAGCTTAGGAGGAGCCCTTGGTGGAGAGCAGTACTTC.

This sequence joins TRBV6-2 or TRBV6-3 and TRBJ1-2; TRBD1 matches at 11 bases. The CDR3 totals 13 residues. J gave up 8 bases and V 4 bases, and 3 bases lay outside the gene matches. Per germline, CDR1 MNHEY and CDR2 SVGEGT. For the CDR3, the DNA is TGTGCCAGCAGTTCGGGACAGGGGGAGGGCTACACCTTC. Its translation: CASSSGQGEGYTF.

This clone came up a few times. V and J are TRBV4-1 and TRBJ2-7, with 7 positions matching TRBD2. CDR3 length: 15 residues. The germline gives CDR1 MGHRA, CDR2 YSYEKL. J lost 9 bases, V lost 0 bases, and 11 bases had no gene match. CDR3 nucleotide sequence: TGCGCCAGCAGCCAAGACGGGGGACTATCAGTCGGGCAGTACTTC. This translates into CASSQDGGLSVGQYF.

This clone was counted only a few times. This rearrangement joins TRBV9 to TRBJ2-3, with 9 bases lining up with TRBD1. The CDR3 runs 17 residues. J was trimmed by 1 base and V by 1 base; bases with no gene match: 7. Germline CDR1 SGDLS, CDR2 YYNGEE. The CDR3 DNA sequence: TGTGCCAGCAGCGTAAGAGCCAGGACAGGGGGCACAGATACGCAGTATTTT. This translates into CASSVRARTGGTDTQYF.

J is TRBJ2-1 and V is TRBV6-6, with D possibly TRBD2 on 7 matching bases. CDR1 is MNHNY, CDR2 SVGAGI, per germline (reference sequence). The CDR3 extends over 16 amino acids. V lost 2 bases and J 7 bases, leaving 18 bases between the germline ends. CDR3 loop: CASSYGGGGARNEQFF. The DNA for the CDR3 is TGTGCCAGCAGTTACGGAGGTGGGGGGGCCAGGAATGAGCAGTTCTTC.

Written as DNA, the CDR3 is TGCGCCAGCAGCCTCTCGGACAGGTCAGGGTATGGCTACACCTTC. Encoded protein: CASSLSDRSGYGYTF. The rearrangement joins TRBV5-1 to TRBJ1-2; 7 bases agree with TRBD1. CDR3 length equals 15 residues. J lost 5 bases, V lost 4 bases, and 11 bases had no gene match. Germline CDR1 reads SGHRS; CDR2 reads YFSETQ.

V and J are TRBV10-3 and TRBJ2-2; TRBD2 agrees at 15 bases. J gave up 7 bases and V 10 bases, and 4 bases lay outside the gene matches. The germline gives CDR1 ENHRY, CDR2 SYGVKD. This CDR3 is 14 amino acids long. The CDR3 nucleotides read TGTGCCAGCGGGACTAGCGGGGGGTACGGGGAGCTGTTTTTT. Translating gives CASGTSGGYGELFF.

The rearrangement joins TRBV6-1 to TRBJ2-4; D not resolved. V lost 1 base to trimming and J lost 1 base, with 8 bases between them. Germline V lookup: CDR1 MNHNS, CDR2 SASEGT. The CDR3 is 15 amino acids. The CDR3 spells CASSEVEMAKNIQYF. In DNA, the CDR3 is TGTGCCAGCAGTGAAGTGGAGATGGCCAAAAACATTCAGTACTTC.

The chain combines TRBV25-1 with TRBJ2-6; TRBD1 matches 8 bases. The CDR3 is made up of 15 amino acids. The germline CDR1 and CDR2 sequences are MGHDK and SYGVNS. The junction had 2 bases not matched to a gene; V was cut back by 6 bases and J by 1 base. The CDR3 here is CASSRTGSGANVLTF. The CDR3 DNA follows: TGTGCCAGCAGCAGGACAGGGTCTGGGGCCAACGTCCTGACTTTC.

The chain joins TRBV5-1 to TRBJ1-2; 8 bases are shared with TRBD1. This CDR3 has 15 amino acids. Germline CDR1 SGHRS, CDR2 YFSETQ. The V and J ends lost 0 bases and 4 bases, in that order; junction bases with no gene match: 5. The CDR3 DNA reads TGCGCCAGCAGCTTGGACGGACAGGGTATCTATGGCTACACCTTC. It yields the protein CASSLDGQGIYGYTF.

This CDR3 reads CASSTLSQGASGANVLTF. The CDR3 DNA reads as TGTGCCAGTAGTACACTATCACAGGGGGCGTCTGGGGCCAACGTCCTGACTTTC. This chain connects TRBV19 to TRBJ2-6, with TRBD1 matching 9 bases. Trimming removed 4 bases from V and 1 base from J; junction bases left unmatched: 8. The CDR3 is 18 residues long. Germline CDR1 is LNHDA and CDR2 is SQIVND (reference sequence).